The TCR beta chain described here comes from a study of beta chain features in type 1 diabetes. This CDR3 comprises 14 residues. From germline, CDR1 is SEHNR and CDR2 FQNEAQ (reference sequence). The V and J ends lost 5 bases and 6 bases respectively, with 16 bases between them. As for this clone: The antigen remains unidentified.

Sorting of CD4+ naive, central memory, regulatory and stem cell-like memory cells was performed via CD45RO/CCR7/CD25/CD127/CD95/CD27. Sorting gave populations that all exceeded 95% purity. Study-wide results and caveats: The naive, central memory and Treg TCRB repertoires looked more alike in patients than they did in healthy donors. Shorter templates might be favored by PCR, equally in patients and controls.

All of the isolated RNA was reverse transcribed, so expressed TCRB transcripts were sequenced. Clones were sequenced by immunoSEQ multiplex PCR, and TCRdb holds only the in-frame ones, with some missing. This sample has about 16,000 clones, with approximately 55% found just once. Sequencing was carried out using stem cell memory CD4+ T cells from blood. This chain connects TRBV7-9 to TRBJ1-1; D is possibly TRBD1 (6 bases). The origin of this receptor is a woman in her late teens or twenties in good health. DNA of the CDR3: TGTGCCAGCAGCGTACAGGGCTCCTATCCTGAAGCTTTCTTT. Residues: CASSVQGSYPEAFF.